These 12 T cell receptor beta chains originate from one sample sequenced in a study of Ad26.COV2.S vaccination and SARS-CoV-2 variants. Generated by immunoSEQ multiplex PCR, the TCRdb table keeps only in-frame clones and is missing some. The data show approximately 480,000 clones, 87% seen once. Described treatment: approximately 18 received Ad26.COV2.S at low or high dose, single or two shots; several received placebo; per-sample allocation not given. Each sample was drawn 63 days after the first injection (of vaccine or placebo). Here the sequenced sample was peripheral blood, taken in a trial of Ad26.COV2.S vaccine versus placebo. The source of these receptors is a person aged 18-60 years who received the Ad26.COV2.S COVID-19 vaccine or a placebo.

This clone came up once. The V gene is TRBV7-2, the J gene TRBJ1-2; 7 nucleotides line up with TRBD1. The germline V gene encodes CDR1 SGHTA and CDR2 FQGNSA. V lost 6 bases to trimming and J lost 2 bases; unmatched junction nucleotides: 3. This CDR3 has 13 amino acids. The CDR3 spells CASSQGQNYGYTF. In DNA, the CDR3 is TGTGCCAGCAGTCAGGGACAGAACTATGGCTACACCTTC.

This rearrangement joins TRBV28 to TRBJ1-2, with TRBD1 matching 9 bases. J lost 8 bases, V lost 5 bases, and 9 bases had no gene match. From germline, CDR1 is MDHEN and CDR2 SYDVKM. The CDR3 runs to 14 residues. The CDR3 nucleotides are TGTGCCAGCAGTCCACGGGACAGGGAGGCCGGCTACACCTTC. It codes for CASSPRDREAGYTF.

This clone was seen more than once but under ten times. The chain uses TRBV7-9 and TRBJ1-5, with D perhaps matching TRBD1 (5 bases). The CDR3 is 13 residues long. Germline assignment: CDR1 SEHNR and CDR2 FQNEAQ (reference sequence). V was clipped by 6 bases and J by 7 bases, with 13 bases between them. The CDR3 is CASSEGVGQPQHF. The CDR3 DNA follows: TGTGCCAGCAGTGAAGGGGTTGGACAGCCCCAGCATTTT. The full variable domain, its missing parts supplied by reference TRBV7-9 and TRBJ1-5, is DTGVSQNPRHKITKRGQNVTFRCDPISEHNRLYWYRQTLGQGPEFLTYFQNEAQLEKSRLLSDRFSAERPKGSFSTLEIQRTEQGDSAMYLCASSEGVGQPQHFGDGTRLSIL.

This rearrangement joins TRBV5-8 to TRBJ1-5; TRBD1 might be the D (6 bases). The CDR3 extends over 15 amino acids. Germline CDR1 reads SGHTS; CDR2 reads YDEGEE. V lost 0 bases to trimming and J lost 3 bases, with 10 bases between them. CDR3 amino acids: CASSLGYRDNQPQHF. The CDR3 nucleotides read TGTGCCAGCAGCTTGGGGTACAGGGACAATCAGCCCCAGCATTTT.

V is TRBV28 and J is TRBJ1-5; unclear D gene. Germline assignment: CDR1 MDHEN and CDR2 SYDVKM. This CDR3 region has 18 residues. Trimming stripped 5 bases from V and 2 bases from J, with 22 bases between. The CDR3 nucleotides are TGTGCCAGCAGTCAAAGATCTCAAATAGGGCGGGGCAATCAGCCCCAGCATTTT. Translated, it gives CASSQRSQIGRGNQPQHF. The full variable domain, in which reference TRBV28 and TRBJ1-5 provide the parts outside the CDR3, is DVKVTQSSRYLVKRTGEKVFLECVQDMDHENMFWYRQDPGLGLRLIYFSYDVKMKEKGDIPEGYSVSREKKERFSLILESASTNQTSMYLCASSQRSQIGRGNQPQHFGDGTRLSIL.

The chain combines TRBV6-2 or TRBV6-3 with TRBJ1-1, with 8 bases aligning to TRBD1. This CDR3 contains 18 residues. The ends lost 0 bases at V and 0 bases at J; junction bases unmatched: 9. Germline CDR1 and CDR2: MNHEY and SVGEGT. The CDR3 reads CASSYSIGQGGVNTEAFF. CDR3 sequence (DNA): TGTGCCAGCAGTTACTCGATCGGACAGGGAGGCGTGAACACTGAAGCTTTCTTT.

The gene calls are TRBV7-9 and TRBJ1-2; a weak D match, TRBD1 (6 bases). V shed 5 bases and J shed 3 bases, with 16 bases lying between them. The CDR3 has 15 residues. Germline CDR1 and CDR2: SEHNR and FQNEAQ (reference sequence). The CDR3 DNA reads TGTGCCAGCAGCCCCCTTGTGGGGGGCTACTATGGCTACACCTTC. Protein sequence: CASSPLVGGYYGYTF.

The table lists this clone with a count of one. The rearrangement uses TRBV5-1 and TRBJ2-2; D ambiguous. The ends were cut back, 0 bases at V and 1 base at J, with 7 bases in the middle. Germline loops: CDR1 SGHRS, CDR2 YFSETQ. The CDR3 length is 15 residues. CDR3 protein: CASSLDSRNTGELFF. The CDR3 DNA follows: TGCGCCAGCAGCTTGGACAGTCGGAACACCGGGGAGCTGTTTTTT.

The gene calls are TRBV21-1 and TRBJ1-1. TRBV21-1 represents a pseudogene. This CDR3 contains 13 residues. DNA of the CDR3: TGTGCCAGCAGCAAAGTAGAAAAGGGGGGAGCTTTCTTT. Encoded protein: CASSKVEKGGAFF.

This clone was observed a single time. V usage is TRBV5-1 and J usage is TRBJ2-1, with TRBD2 identical over 8 bases. The CDR3 is 16 amino acids. The germline gives CDR1 SGHRS, CDR2 YFSETQ. Unmatched junction bases numbered 3, after V lost 0 bases and J lost 1 base. CDR3 region: CASSLGTSRSYNEQFF. In nucleotides, the CDR3 is TGCGCCAGCAGCTTGGGGACTAGCCGTTCCTACAATGAGCAGTTCTTC.

This chain links TRBV19 with TRBJ2-5, with D unclear. Trimming shortened V by 3 bases and J by 1 base, and 9 bases separated the two germline ends. Germline CDR1 is LNHDA and CDR2 is SQIVND (reference sequence). This CDR3 has 14 residues. The CDR3 loop reads CASSIQGVQETQYF. In nucleotides, the CDR3 is TGTGCCAGTAGTATTCAAGGAGTCCAAGAGACCCAGTACTTC.

The chain uses TRBV12-3 or TRBV12-4 and TRBJ1-5; D unresolved. V was cut by 3 bases and J by 4 bases, with 7 bases left in between. The CDR3 has 13 residues. The CDR3 sequence: CASSFRENQPQHF. The CDR3 coding sequence is TGTGCCAGCAGTTTTCGGGAAAATCAGCCCCAGCATTTT.